The source of this TCR beta chain is a study of cytomegalovirus exposure and HLA in healthy donors (dated by TCRdb to the late 2010s). For context, the study as a whole: In an earlier analysis of approximately 500 of the donors, 276 Gb of sequence data and roughly 100 million unique TCR beta sequences from about 179 million T cells were reported. Every discovery cohort repertoire had been produced on one sequencing platform. The study combined high-throughput TCR immunosequencing, statistical association of individual TCRs with disease status, and machine learning to predict cytomegalovirus infection status. In the later analysis, no new phenotypic data were used to find candidate immune exposures; instead, reliance was placed on TCR beta sequences and their occurrence across donors. The genetic ancestry cluster associated with self-reported Caucasian donors included 81% of the 350 to 500 genotyped donors. Five DR-DQ haplotypes were handled as single units for association and clustering, since linkage in the cohort was strong. Donor age, sex, ethnicity and CMV serostatus were compiled alongside the repertoire data. In addition to the first cohort of about 650 subjects, a separate validation cohort of approximately 120 different subjects was used. The study profiled the T cell repertoires of about 720 subjects by immunosequencing and related them to cytomegalovirus serostatus. To study patterns of TCR occurrence, a later analysis re-analyzed previously published TCR beta repertoires from 666 donors and added high-resolution HLA genotyping. Genome-wide SNP genotypes for about 65% of the roughly 700 donors were used in a later genetic analysis, which treated that subset as a discovery cohort. On average, roughly 250,000 unique TCR beta nucleotide sequences were sequenced per donor among fewer than 500 genotyped donors of the cohort, with around 19% of those sequences being non-productive. Typing coverage varied by locus: 629-630 donors for A, B, C, DRB1 and DQB1; 522 for DQA1; about 590 for DPA1; under 490 for DPB1. The study aimed to test whether cataloging public T cell receptors could reveal signatures of past pathogen exposure. Around 320 gigabases of sequencing data and 70 million to 85 million unique TCR sequences were included in an early release covering roughly 700 HLA-typed donors. HLA typing covered class I and class II loci at four-digit resolution. An earlier analysis of approximately 580 of the donors used high-throughput TCR beta sequencing to judge whether each TCR beta V gene segment behaved as functional or pseudogenic.

The cohort was made up of about 610 healthy bone marrow donors. At the time of sampling, every cohort member was nominally healthy, though immune exposures that went unrecorded were likely present. The donor tested CMV seropositive, placing the donor among the 250 to 350 seropositive members of the cohort. A peripheral blood sample was collected from each donor, and TCR beta sequencing was performed on peripheral blood mononuclear cells. The Qiagen DNeasy Blood Extraction Kit was used to extract genomic DNA from the blood cell samples. Concerning this clone itself: This clone's antigen is unknown.

Study-wide findings and limitations: In both the original and validation cohorts, the classifier was reported to diagnose cytomegalovirus status with high specificity and sensitivity. In a later analysis, TCR association rates were found to vary across HLA loci, with the most associated TCRs seen for DRB1 alleles and the fewest for HLA-C alleles. Because HLA typing was missing for some donors at each locus, association tests included only the typed subset. V-gene and J-gene trimming of TCR beta chains was associated with a missense DCLRE1C variant in a later genetic analysis, and the association was replicated in an independent cohort. Linkage disequilibrium might explain the correlated functional status among segregating V segments, but an unknown experimental factor could not be ruled out. The cohort was sequenced for TCR beta chains only, and without alpha or paired-chain data the features that could be detected were limited. A later analysis reported that several top co-occurrence clusters appeared linked to parvovirus B19, influenza, CMV and Epstein-Barr virus. At a false discovery rate of 0.05, a later analysis linked some 17,000 TCR beta sequences to specific HLA alleles. The sequencing pipeline was judged likely to have produced a cluster of highly shared sequence variants as a technical artifact. Fewer than 20 rarely observed V segments, including chromosome 9 orphons, were excluded from the earlier analysis of about 500 of the donors because counts were too low. The only immune exposure information available for the cohort was CMV serostatus. Assigning TCR associations to individual alleles was difficult when HLA alleles, especially DR and DQ, strongly co-occurred. Broadly in line with IMGT annotations, most TCR beta V segments showed up in productive rearrangements about 87% or about 30% of the time in an earlier analysis of 450 to 600 of the donors. The study gave a list of 150 to 200 TCR beta chains associated with cytomegalovirus. In a later analysis, HLA-associated TCR beta chains were found to be more clonally expanded and to have lower generation probabilities than equally common non-associated chains. A later genetic analysis reported fewer N-insertions in productive TCRs among donors in an Asian-associated ancestry cluster than the approximately 670-donor mean. A later analysis found that most CMV-associated TCR beta chains appeared HLA-restricted, with HLA associations seemingly driven largely by CMV exposure. Most TCR sequences were observed very rarely across donors, whereas some public TCRs were present in many individuals. A further reported finding was that TCR beta sequences accurately predicted the HLA-A and HLA-B alleles for most subjects in the first cohort. Some IMGT-functional V segments, including TRBV6-2 and TRBV6-3, could not be told apart with the 87-base-pair reads, so those segments were excluded. Three of the identified cytomegalovirus-associated TCR beta chains were confirmed in vitro to be specific for cytomegalovirus antigens. Roughly uniform sequencing depth across donors was assumed in presence/absence analyses, although this assumption may not hold. The authors suggested that the approach could potentially be generalized to other disease states and immunological phenotypes.

The method was the immunoSEQ multiplex PCR assay. For the multiplex PCR, a mixture combining 60 forward primers for TCR Vbeta segments and 13 reverse primers for TCR Jbeta segments was used. The CDR3 region of rearranged TCR beta genes was amplified from genomic DNA by a multiplex PCR assay. The Illumina HiSeq System was used to sequence the amplified TCR beta libraries as 87-base-pair reads. Turning to the authors' computational methods: In a later analysis, some 80 million unique TCR beta chains were counted across the 650 to 700 repertoires, and roughly 10 million of these chains were shared by at least two donors. To remove PCR and sequencing errors, raw reads were error-corrected and collapsed into unique sequences using a nearest-neighbor algorithm that merged closely related sequences. Alignment of CDR3 sequences to IMGT reference sequences was used to assign V, D and J gene segments. For a sequence to be retained, a match of at least six nucleotides to both a V gene segment and a J gene segment was required. A rearrangement was called productive if the CDR3 had no stop codons and remained in frame with V and J, and every other rearrangement was called non-productive. Following IMGT convention, CDR3 was defined as the stretch from the second conserved V-encoded cysteine up to the conserved J-encoded phenylalanine. The earlier analysis of about 590 of the donors excluded sequences that lacked an unambiguous match to a single V gene segment. An earlier analysis of 587 of the donors called V segments functional above 56.7% productive rearrangements and segregating when the between-donor standard deviation exceeded 5%. A statistical classification framework was built to diagnose cytomegalovirus status from the catalog of TCR beta chain sequences. A later analysis assigned V and J genes by comparing TCR nucleotide sequences with IMGT/GENE-DB human TR gene sequences. The TCRdist pipeline was used in a later analysis to assign CDR3 sequences and most-parsimonious VDJ recombination scenarios. A later analysis defined each TCR beta chain by its CDR3 amino acid sequence plus V-gene family, and excluded reads lacking a unique V-gene family. In a later analysis, around 600 highly shared, low-generation-probability nucleotide sequences were removed to address suspected cross-contamination and a sequencing artifact. In a later analysis, a clonal expansion index was calculated for each public chain from normalized within-repertoire ranks of inferred template counts. A later analysis computed generation probabilities with a VDJ recombination model fitted to out-of-frame rearrangements, and checked the results against IGoR. Hypergeometric tests were used in a later analysis to score TCR-TCR, TCR-HLA and TCR-CMV co-occurrence, with a repertoire-size bias correction applied to the TCR pairs. A later analysis estimated false discovery rates by permuting HLA or CMV assignments 20 times. In a later analysis, co-occurring TCRs were grouped using DBSCAN, and TCRdist sequence similarity was added for clustering within HLA-allele-positive subsets. Co-occurrence clustering excluded repertoires with fewer than 30,000 or more than 120,000 public chains, plus five with anomalous nucleotide sharing. TCRdb's version of the immuneACCESS table is confined to in-frame rearrangements and falls short of the full clone set. An unresolved V gene accounts for under half of the shortfall where checked; the remainder is of unknown origin. V and J calls plus clone size are reproduced from that table; the DNA served to infer D and trimming. The table for this sample lists about 210,000 clones. Approximately 0.98% of the sample belongs to the ten largest clones.

The cysteine opens and the phenylalanine closes a CDR3 of 15 amino acids. Only CDR3 DNA remains: 45 bases, in frame from the first base. CDR1 is given as MNHEY and CDR2 as SVGAGI, both from the germline V gene. The sequencing sample was made of PBMCs. This clonotype was obtained from a woman between 25 and 40 years old in good health and CMV-seropositive. Rearrangement joined TRBV6-5 to TRBJ2-5, with a weak D call of TRBD1 (7 bases match). The J call may not be correct, given that the DNA end is closer to TRBJ2-7. The sequence in DNA is TGTGCCAGCAGTTACTTATCAGGGGGAGGCCACGAGCAGTACTTC. Translated, it reads CASSYLSGGGHEQYF.